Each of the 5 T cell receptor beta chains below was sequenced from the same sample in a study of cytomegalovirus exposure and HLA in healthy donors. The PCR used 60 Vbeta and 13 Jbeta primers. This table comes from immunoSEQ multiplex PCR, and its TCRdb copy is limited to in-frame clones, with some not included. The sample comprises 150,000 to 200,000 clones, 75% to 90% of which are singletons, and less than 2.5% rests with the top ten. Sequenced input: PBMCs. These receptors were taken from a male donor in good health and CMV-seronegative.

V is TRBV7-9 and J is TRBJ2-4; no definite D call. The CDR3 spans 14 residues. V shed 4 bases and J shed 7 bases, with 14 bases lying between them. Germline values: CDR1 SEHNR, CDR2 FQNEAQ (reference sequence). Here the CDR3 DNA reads TGTGCCAGCAGCTCCGATAGAGCTGATAACATTCAGTACTTC. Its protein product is CASSSDRADNIQYF. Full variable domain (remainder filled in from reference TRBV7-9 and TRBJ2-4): DTGVSQNPRHKITKRGQNVTFRCDPISEHNRLYWYRQTLGQGPEFLTYFQNEAQLEKSRLLSDRFSAERPKGSFSTLEIQRTEQGDSAMYLCASSSDRADNIQYFGAGTRLSVL.

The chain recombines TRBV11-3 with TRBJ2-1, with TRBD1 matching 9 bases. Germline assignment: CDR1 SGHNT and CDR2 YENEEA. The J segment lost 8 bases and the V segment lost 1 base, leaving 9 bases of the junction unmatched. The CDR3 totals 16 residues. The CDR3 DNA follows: TGTGCCAGCAGCTTAGTGACAGGGGGGAGGAACGATGAGCAGTTCTTC. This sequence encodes CASSLVTGGRNDEQFF.

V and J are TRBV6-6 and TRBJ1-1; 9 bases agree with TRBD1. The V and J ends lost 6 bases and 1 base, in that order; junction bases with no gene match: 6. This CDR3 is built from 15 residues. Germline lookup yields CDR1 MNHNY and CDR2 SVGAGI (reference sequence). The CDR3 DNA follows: TGTGCCAGCAGCCCCTCGGGACAGGGGAACACTGAAGCTTTCTTT. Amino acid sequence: CASSPSGQGNTEAFF.

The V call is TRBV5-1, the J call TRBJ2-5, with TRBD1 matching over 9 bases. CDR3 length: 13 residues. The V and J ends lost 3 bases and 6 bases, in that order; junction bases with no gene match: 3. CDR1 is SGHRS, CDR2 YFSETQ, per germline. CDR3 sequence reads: CASSSGQGKTQYF. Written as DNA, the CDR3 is TGCGCCAGCAGCTCCGGACAGGGGAAGACCCAGTACTTC.

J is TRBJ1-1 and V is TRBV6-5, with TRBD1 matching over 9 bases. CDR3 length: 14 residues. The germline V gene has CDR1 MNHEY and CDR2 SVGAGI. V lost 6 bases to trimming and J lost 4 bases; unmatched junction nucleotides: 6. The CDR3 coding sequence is TGTGCCAGCAGCAGGACAGGGGTGGTCACTGAAGCTTTCTTT. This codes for CASSRTGVVTEAFF.